Reported below is one TCR beta chain. As yet, its antigen is unknown. The data were obtained in a study of T cells in Graves' hyperthyroidism and ophthalmopathy. The study, taken as a whole, reports: Most expanded thyroid clonotypes above 0.001 recurred in blood.

Per the germline V gene, CDR1 is MDHEN and CDR2 is SYDVKM. V lost 3 bases and J 4 bases, leaving 12 bases between the germline ends. The CDR3 runs 14 residues. There were TCR beta CDR3 regions amplified from RNA transcripts. HTBI primers were the set used in a first-round RT-PCR of the TCR CDR3. TCRdb processed the multiplex PCR reads anew with MiXCR; each CDR3 protein has one entry. The table lists a few hundred thousand distinct CDR3 sequences, about 15% of them singletons. Patients were excluded because of uncontrolled infection, other autoimmune disease, pregnancy or lactation. For the diagnoses, clinical symptoms, serum thyroxine and TRAb, thyroid ultrasound and orbital computed tomography were used.

The source is a woman in her 30s with Graves' hyperthyroidism. The rearrangement links TRBV28 to TRBJ1-2; no clear D. Sequencing was carried out using blood. CDR3 nucleotides: TGTGCCAGCAGTTTGGGTGGGCAGAGCTATGGCTACACCTTC. Its translation: CASSLGGQSYGYTF.